Following are 5 T cell receptor beta chains from one sample sequenced in a study of cytomegalovirus exposure and HLA in healthy donors. The PCR made use of 60 Vbeta and 13 Jbeta primers. Sequencing was performed with immunoSEQ multiplex PCR; in TCRdb, only in-frame clones are kept and a portion is missing. This sample has 170,000 or so clones, with around 72% found just once. The sample consisted of PBMCs. Source of these receptors: a woman between 50 and 59 years old in good health and CMV-seropositive.

The chain couples TRBV10-3 to TRBJ1-1; 10 nucleotides agree with TRBD1. V gave up 4 bases and J gave up 1 base; unmatched junction bases: 6. CDR3 size: 16 residues. Germline CDR1 ENHRY, CDR2 SYGVKD. CDR3 amino acids: CAISGPGQGTNTEAFF. In DNA, the CDR3 is TGTGCCATCAGTGGGCCGGGACAGGGGACGAACACTGAAGCTTTCTTT.

The chain links TRBV30 to TRBJ1-2; D is uncertain. V was pared by 4 bases and J by 4 bases, with 10 bases between. Germline lookup yields CDR1 GTSNPN and CDR2 SVGIG (reference sequence). The CDR3 runs 12 residues. The CDR3 protein is CAWTLDTYGYTF. CDR3 sequence (DNA): TGTGCCTGGACCTTAGACACCTATGGCTACACCTTC.

The chain links TRBV21-1 to TRBJ2-6; the D call of TRBD1 is as the table states it, not checked on the DNA. TRBV21-1 counts as a pseudogene. The CDR3 contains 13 residues. Written as DNA, the CDR3 is TGTGCCAGCGCGGGACAGAGGCTCAACGGCCTGACTTTC. This gives the protein CASAGQRLNGLTF.

J is TRBJ2-5 and V is TRBV28; 7 bases are a match to TRBD1. V gave up 6 bases and J gave up 2 bases; unmatched junction bases: 12. CDR1 MDHEN and CDR2 SYDVKM come from the germline V gene. CDR3 length: 16 amino acids. CDR3 loop: CASRTGRGSAQETQYF. CDR3 nucleotides: TGTGCCAGCAGAACGGGCAGGGGGTCAGCACAAGAGACCCAGTACTTC. The full variable domain, its missing parts supplied by reference TRBV28 and TRBJ2-5, is DVKVTQSSRYLVKRTGEKVFLECVQDMDHENMFWYRQDPGLGLRLIYFSYDVKMKEKGDIPEGYSVSREKKERFSLILESASTNQTSMYLCASRTGRGSAQETQYFGPGTRLLVL.

This clone was seen only a few times. The genes are TRBV15 and TRBJ2-4; 16 bases line up with TRBD2. Per germline, CDR1 LNHNV and CDR2 YYDKDF (reference sequence). The CDR3 has 18 residues. J lost 0 bases, V lost 6 bases, and 5 bases had no gene match. The CDR3 coding sequence is TGTGCCACCAGTCCCGGGACTAGCGGGAGGGCAGCCAAAAACATTCAGTACTTC. Protein product: CATSPGTSGRAAKNIQYF. Supplemented by reference TRBV15 and TRBJ2-4, the full variable domain reads DAMVIQNPRYQVTQFGKPVTLSCSQTLNHNVMYWYQQKSSQAPKLLFHYYDKDFNNEADTPDNFQSRRPNTSFCFLDIRSPGLGDTAMYLCATSPGTSGRAAKNIQYFGAGTRLSVL.